Listed below are T cell receptor beta chains from one sample, sequenced in a study of breast tumors, draining lymph nodes, adjacent tissues. TCRdb independently ran MiXCR on the multiplex PCR reads; one entry per CDR3 protein. The sample lists more than 80,000 distinct CDR3 sequences; 30% were seen once. The sequencing input was axillary lymph node tissue. These receptors came from a female donor with breast cancer. Some clones in this sample may be carry-over from other donors' samples. Each CDR3 is given with its conserved first and last residue. The order of the fields is D gene, V gene, J gene, clone size, CDR3 protein, CDR3 DNA. The D gene is left open where the match is weak. Clone size appears in some rows only: once, few, many, or a class for an expanded clone.

>TRBD2|TRBV5-4|TRBJ2-1|many
CASSLGLADLEQFF
TGTGCCAGCAGCTTGGGACTAGCCGACTTGGAGCAGTTCTTC
>TRBD1|TRBV5-1|TRBJ2-1|many
CASSTGQGANEQFF
TGCGCCAGCAGCACCGGACAGGGCGCCAATGAGCAGTTCTTC
>TRBD2|TRBV5-1|TRBJ2-7|many
CASSLSGRAYEQYF
TGCGCCAGCAGCTTGAGCGGGAGGGCCTACGAGCAGTACTTC
>.|TRBV18|TRBJ1-2|few
CASSPPAQGGYGYTF
TGTGCCAGCTCACCACCGGCCCAGGGTGGTTATGGCTACACCTTC
>TRBD1|TRBV7-2|TRBJ1-5|many
CASSRGQGLLQPQHF
TGTGCCAGCAGCCGAGGACAGGGATTACTTCAGCCCCAGCATTTT
>.|TRBV5-4|TRBJ2-5|few
CASSLRTAGQETQYF
TGTGCCAGCAGCCTCCGGACAGCGGGGCAAGAGACCCAGTACTTC
>.|TRBV7-2|TRBJ2-1|many
CASSLARTLDNEQFF
TGTGCCAGCAGCTTAGCCCGGACTCTGGACAATGAGCAGTTCTTC
>TRBD2|TRBV4-1|TRBJ2-4|few
CASSQRGGDIQYF
TGCGCCAGCAGCCAGCGCGGGGGGGACATTCAGTACTTC
>.|TRBV5-1|TRBJ2-7|.
CASSLALTGNSNEQYF
TGCGCCAGCAGCTTGGCTTTGACTGGCAACTCTAACGAGCAGTACTTC
>TRBD1|TRBV4-3|TRBJ2-7|.
CASSYSGTGGSYEQYF
TGCGCCAGCAGTTACTCCGGGACAGGTGGATCCTACGAGCAGTACTTC
>.|TRBV20-1|TRBJ1-6|many
CSASTGADNSPLHF
TGCAGTGCTAGTACAGGAGCCGATAATTCACCCCTCCACTTT
>.|TRBV28|TRBJ1-5|many
CASSFGSDANQPQHF
TGTGCCAGCAGTTTTGGTTCGGACGCAAATCAGCCCCAGCATTTT
>TRBD1|TRBV6-6|TRBJ1-4|many
CASSSGQGGEKLFF
TGTGCCAGCAGTTCGGGACAGGGGGGTGAAAAACTGTTTTTT
>TRBD2|TRBV7-2|TRBJ2-5|many
CASSRTSGLETQYF
TGTGCCAGCAGCCGGACTAGCGGTTTAGAGACCCAGTACTTC
>TRBD2|TRBV9|TRBJ2-1|.
CASSVSGSPYNEQFF
TGTGCCAGCAGCGTAAGCGGGAGCCCCTACAATGAGCAGTTCTTC
>TRBD2|TRBV7-6|TRBJ2-3|many
CASSPTSGLTDTQYF
TGTGCCAGCAGCCCTACTAGCGGGTTGACAGATACGCAGTATTTT
>.|TRBV19|TRBJ1-3|many
CASRAPGGNTIYF
TGTGCCAGTCGGGCCCCTGGAGGAAACACCATATATTTT
>.|TRBV6-5|TRBJ1-1|few
CASSYSRDTEAFF
TGTGCCAGCAGTTACAGCCGGGACACTGAAGCTTTCTTT
>TRBD1|TRBV20-1|TRBJ1-5|many
CSARAGQGHQPQHF
TGCAGTGCTAGAGCGGGACAGGGCCATCAGCCCCAGCATTTT
>.|TRBV20-1|TRBJ2-7|many
CSARPSTGTSYEQYF
TGCAGTGCTAGACCCTCGACAGGAACCTCCTACGAGCAGTACTTC
>.|TRBV12-3/TRBV12-4|TRBJ2-1|many
CASSLGGVTEQFF
TGTGCCAGCAGCCTGGGGGGTGTCACTGAGCAGTTCTTC
>TRBD2|TRBV20-1|TRBJ2-7|many
CSAKTSGGSYEQYF
TGCAGTGCTAAGACTAGCGGAGGGTCCTACGAGCAGTACTTC
>.|TRBV9|TRBJ1-2|many
CASSVGMSNNYGSTF
TGTGCCAGCAGCGTAGGAATGAGTAATAACTATGGCTCCACCTTC
>.|TRBV9|TRBJ1-5|.
CASSVGGRPQHF
TGTGCCAGCAGCGTAGGGGGTCGGCCCCAGCATTTT
>.|TRBV19|TRBJ1-4|.
CASSMGDIATNEKLFF
TGTGCCAGTAGTATGGGGGACATCGCAACTAATGAAAAACTGTTTTTT
>TRBD2|TRBV6-5|TRBJ2-2|many
CASIRWTSGSSGELFF
TGTGCCAGCATCAGGTGGACTAGCGGGAGTTCGGGGGAGCTGTTTTTT
>.|TRBV24-1|TRBJ1-6|.
CATSDLFGSFESPLHF
TGTGCCACCAGTGATTTATTTGGGTCTTTTGAGTCACCCCTCCACTTT
>.|TRBV7-2|TRBJ1-5|many
CASSLVGTWGVGNQPQHF
TGTGCCAGCAGCTTAGTGGGGACCTGGGGGGTTGGTAATCAGCCCCAGCATTTT
>TRBD1|TRBV6-5|TRBJ1-6|once
CASSHGLGTGTRSPLHF
TGTGCCAGCAGTCACGGACTCGGGACAGGGACCCGCTCACCCCTCCACTTT
>TRBD2|TRBV20-1|TRBJ2-1|many
CSARDPTSFINEQFF
TGCAGTGCTAGAGACCCGACTAGCTTTATCAATGAGCAGTTCTTC